A selection of T cell receptor beta chains follows, all from one sample in a study of blood T cell repertoires in COVID-19. Libraries were prepared by immunoSEQ multiplex PCR; TCRdb keeps only in-frame clonotypes and omits some of them. The top ten hold about 1.9% of the sample, which has approximately 240,000 clones, about 90% seen once. The source material was PBMCs or T cells enriched from blood (not recorded which). The receptors originated from a woman aged 18-29 years who had recovered from COVID-19. Each CDR3 is given with its conserved first and last residue. Fields, in order: D gene, V gene, clone size, J gene, CDR3 protein, CDR3 DNA. A D gene is named only where the DNA matches it firmly. Size is stated for part of the rows, as once, few or many counts, or as a class when the clone is expanded.

>.|TRBV12-5|.|TRBJ1-4
CASGLLGLANEKLFF
TGTGCTAGTGGTTTGTTGGGGCTGGCTAATGAAAAACTGTTTTTT
>.|TRBV7-2|.|TRBJ2-7
CASSLGGTNPYEQYF
TGTGCCAGCAGCTTAGGTGGGACAAACCCCTACGAGCAGTACTTC
>.|TRBV19|few|TRBJ1-3
CASSVQGNTIYF
TGTGCCAGTAGCGTCCAGGGAAACACCATATATTTT
>TRBD1|TRBV7-9|.|TRBJ1-2
CASSLWTGPKIGSYGYTF
TGTGCCAGCAGCTTATGGACAGGTCCAAAAATAGGGAGCTATGGCTACACCTTC
>TRBD1|TRBV28|.|TRBJ2-2
CASSFRRDRLFF
TGTGCCAGCAGTTTCCGCCGGGACAGGCTGTTTTTT
>.|TRBV11-1|.|TRBJ1-1
CASSPPSHTEAFF
TGTGCCAGCAGCCCCCCCTCCCACACTGAAGCTTTCTTT
>.|TRBV13|.|TRBJ1-2
CASSLGVSGDYGYTF
TGTGCCAGCAGCTTAGGTGTATCCGGGGACTATGGCTACACCTTC
>.|TRBV9|.|TRBJ2-3
CASSGGGTSDTDTQYF
TGTGCCAGCAGCGGAGGGGGAACGTCAGACACAGATACGCAGTATTTT
>.|TRBV29-1|.|TRBJ2-7
CSVGTGLYEQYF
TGCAGCGTTGGCACAGGTTTATACGAGCAGTACTTC
>.|TRBV28|.|TRBJ1-2
CASTPMGLFYGYTF
TGTGCCAGCACCCCTATGGGGCTTTTCTATGGCTACACCTTC
>.|TRBV5-1|.|TRBJ1-3
CASSPKGGLQAFGNTIYF
TGCGCCAGCAGCCCCAAGGGCGGATTACAGGCTTTTGGAAACACCATATATTTT
>TRBD1|TRBV4-1|.|TRBJ1-1
CASSQLRTGIMNTEAFF
TGCGCCAGCAGCCAGCTCCGGACAGGAATCATGAACACTGAAGCTTTCTTT
>TRBD2|TRBV4-3|.|TRBJ2-1
CASSQDQGGAGFDEQFF
TGCGCCAGCAGCCAAGATCAGGGAGGGGCCGGTTTCGATGAGCAGTTCTTC
>.|TRBV18|.|TRBJ1-2
CASSPEGRGNYGYTF
TGTGCCAGCTCACCAGAGGGAAGAGGCAACTATGGCTACACCTTC
>.|TRBV24-1|.|TRBJ2-5
CATSDRSRETQYF
TGTGCCACCAGTGACCGGTCCCGAGAGACCCAGTACTTC
>.|TRBV11-1|.|TRBJ2-3
CASSSVRDTQYF
TGTGCCAGCAGCTCCGTCCGAGATACGCAGTATTTT